Sequencing of this T cell receptor beta chain was carried out in a study of shared clonotypes between healthy human individuals (TCRdb year 2020). In terms of the full investigation: The cohort comprised a couple of women and a few men aged 18 to 49 years. For each donor, three plates each were used for CD4 naive and CD4 memory, two plates were used for CD8 naive, and one plate was used for CD8 memory. The study deeply sequenced blood TCR repertoires of 5 or 6 healthy adults to estimate repertoire size and the extent of clonotype sharing between individuals. To increase sequencing depth and limit assay-specific biases, TCR repertoire library preparation and sequencing were carried out by different laboratories using diverse techniques. Each donor's leukapheresis produced roughly between roughly 0.85 and 10 billion PBMCs.

The donors were healthy, HIV-negative adults with no recently reported acute infections or vaccinations. Only Caucasian adults living in Nashville, Tennessee, USA were represented among the donors. CD4+ T cells were enriched by magnetic negative selection, after which naive cells were positively selected on CD45RA and the negative fraction was taken as the memory subset. Blood was obtained by leukapheresis, after which PBMCs were separated by Ficoll-Histopaque density gradient centrifugation and cryopreserved in liquid nitrogen vapor phase. Purity and quantity of every magnetically sorted T cell population were checked by analytical flow cytometry. Each sorted fraction had its genomic DNA isolated and then quantified by UV absorbance on a Nanodrop 2000c. Using the deep immunoSEQ assay, multiplex PCR amplified TCR CDR3 regions from genomic DNA. Genomic DNA extracted from each cell subset was distributed evenly over all wells of several immunoSEQ 96-well plates, and each plate served as one replicate. For sorted subsets, 150 to 250 ng of genomic DNA, equivalent to roughly 33,000 T cell genomes, went into each replicate PCR. Purified libraries were quantified with a Qubit 3.0 fluorometer, sized on a Bioanalyzer 2100, and re-quantified with the KAPA Library Quantification kit. Every immunoSEQ 96-well plate was sequenced on a separate single-read 150-cycle Illumina NextSeq 550 flow cell. The paper's data handling went like this. The immunoSEQ output contained only junctional sequences without quality scores, so filtering could not match that applied to full-length reads. Sequences were annotated with PyIR, a Python wrapper for IgBLAST v1.9, and V/J genes and CDR3 were assigned using IMGT germline references. Reads were removed for weak V/J assignments (E-value above 1e-6), missing CDR3, stop codons, out-of-frame junctions, or ambiguous translated residues. A V3J clonotype was defined by an identical inferred V gene, J gene, and CDR3 amino acid sequence. The percentage overlap between two repertoires was calculated by dividing the number of shared unique clonotypes by the size of the smaller repertoire. RTK rarefaction, the Chao1 estimator, and Recon v2.1 estimates of unobserved clonotypes were used to assess repertoire richness. OLGA was used to compute generation probabilities for all TCRbeta clonotypes that the gDNA method yielded from a handful of donors. Imported from immuneACCESS, the table was reduced by TCRdb to in-frame sequences with V and J called. These copies leave out some clones; in studies compared against another copy, an unresolved V gene accounts for under half, and the cause of the remainder is not known. D and trimming come from the DNA, and the V and J calls and clone size come from that table. The sample table contains millions of clones; only one count was recorded for approximately 95% of them. The top ten clones comprise about 0.39% of the sample.

Comments on this clone: Its antigen is unknown. Base qualities were left out, and no much larger clone turns up one base away. The sample has other DNA sequences that encode this CDR3 too.

Paper-wide results and their limitations: Naive subsets generally had larger estimated clonotype richness than memory subsets did. Incomplete sequencing was indicated by rarefaction of sorted-subset datasets, despite the large sequencing depth. Pairwise subsampling led to the expectation that sequencing depth would affect the degree of clonotype sharing among donors. Compared with non-shared clonotypes, clonotypes shared by all four sorted-subset donors had higher generation probabilities. Because the study included only a small number of donors, the genetic and exposure-history diversity represented was limited. Approximately 5% of naive CD4, 3.5% of naive CD8, 2% to 2.5% of memory CD4, and around 0.42% of memory CD8 clonotypes were shared across several donors. Sampling was restricted to blood, and TCR repertoires in tissues likely differ from the TCR repertoires found in blood.

The receptor was isolated from a man in his late teens or twenties in good health. Some clones in this sample may be carry-over from other donors' samples. The sequenced sample consisted of naive CD4+ T cells from PBMCs. The sample's cell subset or site label, in plain terms: CD45RA+ positively selected.

The DNA sequence follows: TGTGCCAGCAGCTTGGGGCTGAACACTGAAGCTTTCTTT. Its protein is CASSLGLNTEAFF. The chain employs TRBV11-2 and TRBJ1-1; the D segment could be TRBD1, given 5 matching bases. The CDR3 runs 13 amino acids, cysteine and phenylalanine included. Of the read, only the CDR3 DNA is kept; its 39 bases are in frame from base 1. CDR1 and CDR2 (SGHAT, FQNNGV) derive from the germline V gene. The V and J ends are trimmed by 3 bases and 0 bases, leaving 5 bases between them.